This paragraph covers one T cell receptor (beta chain) sequence. The antigen remains undetermined. The entry originates in a study of CD8 T cells in Susac syndrome. The study, taken as a whole, reports: In its TCR sequencing and HLA analysis, the study acknowledged that the number of individuals was relatively small.

Sequencing of TCR beta drew on CD8+ and CD4+ T cells from blood. Negative isolation was used for CD8+ and CD4+ T cells and FACS enrichment for TEMRA cells. With random hexamers, roughly 0.45 to 1 ug RNA was reverse transcribed. Using its own MiXCR run on the immunoSEQ multiplex PCR reads, TCRdb lists one record per CDR3 protein. The sample has around 280,000 distinct CDR3 sequences, 70% to 90% seen once. This TCR derives from a human donor with multiple sclerosis. The sequenced material came from CD8+ T cells from PBMCs.

CDR3 loop: CASGLGQRETQYF. CDR3 nucleotides: TGTGCTAGTGGTTTGGGGCAGAGGGAGACCCAGTACTTC. The chain uses TRBV12-5 and TRBJ2-5; no definite D call. The V gene lost 1 base and the J gene lost 5 bases, with 8 bases spanning the gap. This CDR3 comprises 13 residues. CDR1 is LGHNT, CDR2 FRNRAP, per germline.